This entry is about one T cell receptor (beta chain). Its cognate antigen is unknown. This sample stems from a study of T cells after posttransplantation cyclophosphamide. Treatment was busulfan-fludarabine conditioning, a marrow graft, and cyclophosphamide on days +3 and +4. Germline V gene sequence: CDR1 LGHNA, CDR2 YNFKEQ. This CDR3 region has 16 residues. Trimming at V came to 0 bases and at J to 2 bases, leaving 5 bases not matched to a gene. Here immunoSEQ multiplex PCR was the method, and the copy in TCRdb shows in-frame clones only, minus some. Of about 4,000 clones in the sample, more than 65% were seen once. Notes on the study in general: Later post-transplant blood repertoires were often dominated by donor CD8+ memory clones. Skin or GI-infiltrating T cells shared few TRB sequences with blood. TRB clonality was highly associated with recipient CMV seropositivity and reactivation.

Here the sequenced sample was CD8+ T cells sorted from PBMCs, taken about 1,000 days after allogeneic stem cell transplant with posttransplant cyclophosphamide. The J gene is TRBJ2-7, the V gene TRBV4-2; 9 bases map to TRBD2. This clonotype was sampled from a female patient aged 40-50 years who received an allogeneic stem cell transplant from a related donor, was CMV-positive, and had no GVHD. Some T cells may have originated in the graft donor. CDR3 sequence: CASSQDPSGDTYEQYF. The CDR3 DNA reads TGTGCCAGCAGCCAAGATCCTAGCGGGGACACCTACGAGCAGTACTTC.